A single sample is the source of the 3 T cell receptor beta chains below, sequenced in a study of siplizumab effects on memory and regulatory T cells. The method was immunoSEQ multiplex PCR; TCRdb's version includes in-frame clones alone and lacks a portion of them. The table has about 100,000 clones, 75% to 95% seen once. Sequenced material: CD4+ T cells sorted from blood. These receptors all come from a human donor in good health.

The chain carries TRBV7-3 and TRBJ2-1; 8 bases line up with TRBD1. V lost 5 bases to trimming and J lost 7 bases; unmatched junction nucleotides: 10. The CDR3 spans 15 residues. In germline, CDR1 is SGHTA, CDR2 FQGTGA. In nucleotides, the CDR3 is TGTGCCAGCAGCCGCTCGGCAGGGGGCAGGAATGAGCAGTTCTTC. It specifies CASSRSAGGRNEQFF.

Only one count was recorded for this clone. The V and J genes are TRBV4-2 and TRBJ1-1, with D possibly TRBD1 on 5 matching bases. V was shortened by 1 base and J by 5 bases, with 8 bases between the two germline ends. The CDR3 is 13 residues long. The germline V gene has CDR1 LGHNA and CDR2 YNFKEQ. CDR3 nucleotides: TGTGCCAGCAGCCAAGCTCGGGGGACTGAAGCTTTCTTT. This codes for CASSQARGTEAFF.

The chain is built from TRBV7-2 and TRBJ2-1, with D possibly TRBD2 on 6 matching bases. The CDR3 has 15 residues. Deletions cut 3 bases from V and 6 bases from J, with 15 bases between. Germline CDR1 SGHTA, CDR2 FQGNSA. This chain's CDR3 is CASSFSRGLVNEQFF. The CDR3 bases are TGTGCCAGCAGCTTCTCGCGGGGTCTGGTCAATGAGCAGTTCTTC.